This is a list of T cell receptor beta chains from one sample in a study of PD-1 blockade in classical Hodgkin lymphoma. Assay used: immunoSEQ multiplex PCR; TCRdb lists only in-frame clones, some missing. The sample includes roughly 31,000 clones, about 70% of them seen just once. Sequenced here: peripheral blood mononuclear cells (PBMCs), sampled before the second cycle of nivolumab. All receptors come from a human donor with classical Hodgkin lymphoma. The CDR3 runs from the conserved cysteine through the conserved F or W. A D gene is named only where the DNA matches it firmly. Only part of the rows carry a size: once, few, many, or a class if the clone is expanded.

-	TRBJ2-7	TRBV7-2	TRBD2	CASSSHPGLEYEQYF	TGTGCCAGCAGCTCCCATCCGGGACTAGAGTACGAGCAGTACTTC
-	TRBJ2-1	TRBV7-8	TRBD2	CASSTTPSGGFNEQFF	TGTGCCAGCAGCACCACCCCTAGCGGGGGCTTCAATGAGCAGTTCTTC
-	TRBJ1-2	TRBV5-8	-	CASSLGKRANYGYTF	TGTGCCAGCAGCTTAGGGAAACGAGCTAACTATGGCTACACCTTC
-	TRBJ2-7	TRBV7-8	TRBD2	CASSLEGTSGRYEQYF	TGTGCCAGCAGCTTAGAGGGGACTAGCGGGCGGTACGAGCAGTACTTC
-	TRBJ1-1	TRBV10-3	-	CAISDDPLTGNTEAFF	TGTGCCATCAGTGACGACCCCCTGACCGGGAACACTGAAGCTTTCTTT
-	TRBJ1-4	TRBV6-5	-	CASSWGNEKLFF	TGTGCCAGCAGTTGGGGTAATGAAAAACTGTTTTTT
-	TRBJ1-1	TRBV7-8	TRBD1	CASSFRPGTVNTEAFF	TGTGCCAGCAGCTTCCGTCCCGGGACAGTGAACACTGAAGCTTTCTTT
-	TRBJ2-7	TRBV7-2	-	CASRLRQVHYEQYF	TGTGCCAGCAGGCTTCGACAGGTCCACTACGAGCAGTACTTC
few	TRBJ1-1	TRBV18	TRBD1	CASSPGTGRTEAFF	TGTGCCAGCTCCCCTGGGACAGGGCGGACCGAAGCTTTCTTT
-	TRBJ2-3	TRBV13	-	CASSLLGEGTDTQYF	TGTGCCAGCAGCTTACTTGGGGAGGGCACAGATACGCAGTATTTT
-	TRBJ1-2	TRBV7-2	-	CASSLGVGANYGYTF	TGTGCCAGCAGCTTAGGGGTCGGAGCTAACTATGGCTACACCTTC
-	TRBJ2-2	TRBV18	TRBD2	CASSSNAAGGITGELFF	TGTGCCAGCTCCTCAAATGCGGCGGGGGGAATCACCGGGGAGCTGTTTTTT
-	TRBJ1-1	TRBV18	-	CASSQIPGMNTEAFF	TGTGCCAGCTCACAGATTCCGGGGATGAACACTGAAGCTTTCTTT
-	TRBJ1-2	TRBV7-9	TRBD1	CASRTWRDSNYGYTF	TGTGCCAGCAGAACATGGCGGGACAGCAACTATGGCTACACCTTC
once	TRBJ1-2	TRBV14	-	CASSQEETRMLYGYTF	TGTGCCAGCAGCCAAGAAGAGACACGGATGCTCTATGGCTACACCTTC
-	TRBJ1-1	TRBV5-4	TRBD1	CASSVWGQGASSEAFF	TGTGCCAGCAGCGTCTGGGGACAGGGGGCAAGCTCTGAAGCTTTCTTT
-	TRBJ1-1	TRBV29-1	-	CSVAGPRGDYENTEAFF	TGCAGCGTCGCGGGGCCCAGGGGCGATTACGAGAACACTGAAGCTTTCTTT
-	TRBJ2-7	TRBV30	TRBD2	CAFRGTSGPLGEQYF	TGTGCCTTTCGAGGCACTAGCGGACCTCTAGGTGAGCAGTACTTC
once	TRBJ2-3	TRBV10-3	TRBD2	CAIRPWGGVGTDTQYF	TGTGCCATCCGCCCCTGGGGGGGGGTAGGAACAGATACGCAGTATTTT
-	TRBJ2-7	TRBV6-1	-	CASSASYGRAYEQYF	TGTGCCAGCAGTGCATCCTATGGCAGGGCCTACGAGCAGTACTTC
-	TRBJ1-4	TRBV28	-	CASSPALGGPNEKLFF	TGTGCCAGCAGCCCCGCTCTGGGGGGGCCGAATGAAAAACTGTTTTTT
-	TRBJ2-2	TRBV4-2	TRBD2	CASSRRLAGGTGELFF	TGTGCCAGCAGCCGTAGACTAGCGGGAGGCACCGGGGAGCTGTTTTTT
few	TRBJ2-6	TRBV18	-	CASSPVGRASSGANVLTF	TGTGCCAGCTCACCAGTCGGCAGGGCCTCCTCTGGGGCCAACGTCCTGACTTTC
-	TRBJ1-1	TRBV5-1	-	CASSLQGGGMNTEAFF	TGCGCCAGCAGCCTCCAGGGCGGGGGGATGAACACTGAAGCTTTCTTT
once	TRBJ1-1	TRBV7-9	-	CASTTVNTEAFF	TGTGCCAGCACTACGGTGAACACTGAAGCTTTCTTT
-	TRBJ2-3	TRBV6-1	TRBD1	CASLLGQGGTDTQYF	TGTGCCAGCCTCCTCGGACAGGGGGGAACAGATACGCAGTATTTT
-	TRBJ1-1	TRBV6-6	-	CASSFGTEAFF	TGTGCCAGCAGTTTTGGCACTGAAGCCTTCTTT
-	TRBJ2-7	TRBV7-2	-	CASSLVVRAIGEQYF	TGTGCCAGCAGCTTAGTGGTCAGGGCAATCGGCGAGCAGTACTTC
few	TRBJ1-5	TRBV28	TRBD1	CASDRGGGQPQHF	TGTGCCAGCGACAGGGGGGGCGGTCAGCCCCAGCATTTT
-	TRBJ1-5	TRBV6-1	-	CASSDMDGSYQPQHF	TGTGCCAGCAGTGATATGGACGGGTCTTATCAGCCCCAGCATTTT
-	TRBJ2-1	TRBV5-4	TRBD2	CASSLGLAGARNEQFF	TGTGCCAGCAGCTTGGGACTAGCGGGAGCGAGAAATGAGCAGTTCTTC
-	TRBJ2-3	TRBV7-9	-	CASSLSSTDTQYF	TGTGCCAGCAGCTTAAGTTCCACAGATACGCAGTATTTT
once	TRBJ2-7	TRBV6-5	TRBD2	CASRNPTSGSYEQYF	TGTGCCAGCCGAAACCCGACTAGCGGATCCTACGAGCAGTACTTC
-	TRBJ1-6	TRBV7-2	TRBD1	CASSLGQGGRGSPLHF	TGTGCCAGCAGCTTAGGACAGGGGGGTAGGGGATCACCCCTCCACTTT
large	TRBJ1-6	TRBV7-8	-	CASSSGDLNSPLHF	TGTGCCAGCTCTTCCGGGGACCTTAATTCACCCCTCCACTTT
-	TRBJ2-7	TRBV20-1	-	CSATDGYEQYF	TGCAGTGCTACCGACGGCTACGAGCAGTACTTC
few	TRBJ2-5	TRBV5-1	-	CASSLGEKETQYF	TGCGCCAGCAGCTTGGGAGAAAAAGAGACCCAGTACTTC
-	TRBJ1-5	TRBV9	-	CASNRAGDDNQPQHF	TGTGCCAGCAACCGGGCAGGGGATGACAATCAGCCCCAGCATTTT
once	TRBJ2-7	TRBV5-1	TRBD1	CASSVRDRGEQYF	TGCGCCAGCAGCGTCCGGGACAGAGGGGAGCAGTACTTC
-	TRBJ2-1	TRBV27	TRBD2	CASSPINSGVGEQFF	TGTGCCAGCAGCCCTATAAATAGCGGGGTCGGTGAGCAGTTCTTC
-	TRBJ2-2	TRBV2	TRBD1	CASSERWNRGNGELFF	TGTGCCAGCAGCGAGAGATGGAACAGGGGTAACGGGGAGCTGTTTTTT
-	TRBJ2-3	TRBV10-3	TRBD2	CAISETSGSTDTQYF	TGTGCCATCAGTGAGACTAGCGGGAGTACAGATACGCAGTATTTT
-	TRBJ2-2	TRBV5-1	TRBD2	CASSPPIGLARRASTGELFF	TGCGCCAGCAGCCCGCCCATAGGACTAGCGAGGAGGGCCAGCACCGGGGAGCTGTTTTTT
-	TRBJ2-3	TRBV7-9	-	CASSPQGGSTDTQYF	TGTGCCAGCAGCCCCCAGGGCGGTTCCACAGATACGCAGTATTTT
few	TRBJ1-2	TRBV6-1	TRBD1	CASRGTGVDYGYTF	TGTGCCAGCAGAGGAACAGGGGTGGACTATGGCTACACCTTC
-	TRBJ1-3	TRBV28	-	CASSLPGHRSGNTIYF	TGTGCCAGCAGTTTACCGGGACACCGCTCTGGAAACACCATATATTTT
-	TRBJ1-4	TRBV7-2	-	CASSPGGHLLFF	TGTGCCAGCAGCCCTGGGGGACATCTACTGTTTTTT
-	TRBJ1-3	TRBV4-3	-	CASSPKEGTGNTIYF	TGCGCCAGCAGCCCCAAGGAGGGGACCGGAAACACCATATATTTT
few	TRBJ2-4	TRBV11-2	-	CASSLERGTKNIQYF	TGTGCCAGCAGCTTAGAGAGGGGAACCAAAAACATTCAGTACTTC
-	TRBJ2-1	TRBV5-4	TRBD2	CASSLSSGGPYNEQFF	TGTGCCAGCAGCTTGTCCAGCGGGGGTCCCTACAATGAGCAGTTCTTC
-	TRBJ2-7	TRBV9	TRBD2	CASSVSSGGTYEQYF	TGTGCCAGCAGCGTATCTAGCGGGGGGACCTACGAGCAGTACTTC
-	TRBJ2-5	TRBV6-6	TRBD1	CASSPSDRAVETQYF	TGTGCCAGCAGTCCTTCCGACAGGGCGGTCGAGACCCAGTACTTC